This T cell receptor beta chain is drawn from a study of shared clonotypes between healthy human individuals (dated by TCRdb to 2019 to 2021). Background for the entire study: A few men and a couple of women, aged 18 to 49 years, made up the cohort. For each donor, CD4 naive and CD4 memory were each run on three plates, CD8 naive on two plates, and CD8 memory on one plate. To estimate repertoire size and how much clonotype sharing occurs between individuals, the study deeply sequenced the blood TCR repertoires of five healthy adults. Different laboratories and diverse techniques were used to prepare libraries and sequence TCR repertoires, to increase sequencing depth and limit assay-specific biases. Each donor's leukapheresis produced roughly between roughly 0.9 and 9 billion PBMCs. Study-wide conclusions, independent of this receptor: Incomplete sequencing was indicated by rarefaction of sorted-subset datasets, despite the large sequencing depth. Sampling was restricted to blood, and TCR repertoires in tissue are likely to differ from TCR repertoires in blood. Roughly 5.2% of naive CD4, 3.5% of naive CD8, around 2.3% of memory CD4, and about 0.4% of memory CD8 clonotypes were shared across a few donors. Because the study included a small number of donors, the genetic and exposure-history diversity represented was limited. Larger estimated clonotype richness was generally found for naive subsets than for memory subsets. Based on pairwise subsampling, the degree of clonotype sharing among donors was expected to be affected by sequencing depth. Higher generation probabilities were observed for clonotypes shared by all four sorted-subset donors than for non-shared clonotypes.

Donors were healthy HIV-negative adults with no recently reported acute infections or vaccinations. Every donor was a Caucasian adult residing in Nashville, Tennessee, USA. The CD8 memory samples were a combination of magnetically selected CD45RO+ cells and CCR7-negative CD45RA+ effector memory (TemRA) cells. Blood was obtained by leukapheresis, after which PBMCs were separated by Ficoll-Histopaque density gradient centrifugation and cryopreserved in liquid nitrogen vapor phase. Analytical flow cytometry was used to check the purity and quantity of each magnetically sorted T cell population. Each sorted fraction had its genomic DNA isolated and then quantified by UV absorbance on a Nanodrop 2000c. As concerns this clone: The clone's antigen remains unknown. Per-nucleotide qualities are absent, and no much larger clonotype sits a single base away.

Using the deep immunoSEQ assay, TCR CDR3 regions were amplified from genomic DNA by multiplex PCR. Extracted genomic DNA from each cell subset was spread evenly across all wells of several immunoSEQ 96-well plates, with each plate serving as a replicate. For sorted subsets, each replicate PCR was loaded with 200 ng genomic DNA, equivalent to 25,000 to 30,000 T cell genomes. The purified libraries were quantified using a Qubit 3.0 fluorometer, sized with a Bioanalyzer 2100, and then quantified again using the KAPA Library Quantification kit. Every immunoSEQ 96-well plate was sequenced on a dedicated single-read 150-cycle Illumina NextSeq 550 flow cell. In the authors' own workflow: Because only junctional sequences without quality scores were contained in the immunoSEQ output, filtering matching that applied to full-length reads could not be performed. Sequences were annotated with PyIR, a Python wrapper for IgBLAST v1.9, and V/J genes and CDR3 were assigned using IMGT germline references. Reads with weak V/J assignments (E-value above 1e-6), missing CDR3, stop codons, out-of-frame junctions, or ambiguous translated residues were removed. V3J clonotypes were defined as sequences sharing an identical inferred V gene, J gene, and CDR3 amino acid sequence. Percentage overlap between repertoires was calculated by dividing the number of shared unique clonotypes by the size of the smaller repertoire. Richness of each repertoire was evaluated using RTK rarefaction, the Chao1 estimator, and Recon v2.1 estimates of unobserved clonotypes. For all TCRbeta clonotypes obtained by the gDNA method from a few donors, generation probabilities were computed with OLGA. TCRdb carries this immuneACCESS record with in-frame sequences only. Its versions omit some clonotypes, under half of them owing to an unresolved V gene in the studies checked, with the rest unexplained. The V and J calls and the clone size are those of that table, but D and trimming were determined from the DNA. This sample is represented by approximately 100,000 clones; around 68% of them were singletons. Of the sample, under 25% is held by the ten largest clones.

The CDR3 has 14 amino acids, counting the end cysteine and phenylalanine. Only the CDR3 part of the read is kept: 42 bases, read in frame from the first base. Compared with germline, V lacks 3 bases and J lacks 5 bases; bases without a gene match: 6. According to the germline V gene (reference sequence), CDR1 reads MNHEY and CDR2 reads SMNVEV. Rearrangement joined TRBV27 to TRBJ2-7; TRBD2 lines up with 8 middle nucleotides. The TCR sequence derives from a woman aged 30 to 39 in good health. Sequencing was done on a sample of memory CD8+ T cells sorted from blood. The meaning of the sample's cell subset or site label: CD45RO+ cells pooled with CCR7-negative TemRA cells. The CDR3 amino acid sequence is: CASSLTGGPNEQYF. The bases are TGTGCCAGCAGTTTGACGGGAGGGCCTAACGAGCAGTACTTC.